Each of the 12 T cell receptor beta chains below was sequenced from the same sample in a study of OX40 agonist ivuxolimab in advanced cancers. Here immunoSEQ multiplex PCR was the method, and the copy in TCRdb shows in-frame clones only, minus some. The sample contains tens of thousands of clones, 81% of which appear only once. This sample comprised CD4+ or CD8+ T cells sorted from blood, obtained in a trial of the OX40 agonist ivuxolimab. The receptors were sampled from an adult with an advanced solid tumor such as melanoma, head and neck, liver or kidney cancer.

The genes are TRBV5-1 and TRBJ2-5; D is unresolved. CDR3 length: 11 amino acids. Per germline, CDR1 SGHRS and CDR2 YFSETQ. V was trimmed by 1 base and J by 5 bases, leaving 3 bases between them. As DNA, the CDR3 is TGCGCCAGCAGCTTGTGGGAGACCCAGTACTTC. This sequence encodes CASSLWETQYF.

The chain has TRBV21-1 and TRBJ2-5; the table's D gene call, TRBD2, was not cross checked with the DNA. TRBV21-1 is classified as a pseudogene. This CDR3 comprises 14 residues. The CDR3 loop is CASTGLAASGTQYF. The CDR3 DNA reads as TGTGCCAGCACCGGACTAGCGGCCTCAGGGACCCAGTACTTC.

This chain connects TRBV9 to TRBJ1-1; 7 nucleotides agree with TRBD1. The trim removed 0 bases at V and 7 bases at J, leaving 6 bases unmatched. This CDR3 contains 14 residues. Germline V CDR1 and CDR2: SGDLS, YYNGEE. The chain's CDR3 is CASSVVKGGNEAFF. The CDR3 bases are TGTGCCAGCAGCGTAGTCAAAGGGGGCAATGAAGCTTTCTTT.

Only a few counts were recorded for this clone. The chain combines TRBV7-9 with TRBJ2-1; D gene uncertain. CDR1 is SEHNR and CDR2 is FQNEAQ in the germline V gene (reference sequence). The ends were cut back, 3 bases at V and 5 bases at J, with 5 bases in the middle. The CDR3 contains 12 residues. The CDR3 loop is CASSFFDNEQFF. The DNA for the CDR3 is TGTGCCAGCAGCTTTTTCGACAATGAGCAGTTCTTC.

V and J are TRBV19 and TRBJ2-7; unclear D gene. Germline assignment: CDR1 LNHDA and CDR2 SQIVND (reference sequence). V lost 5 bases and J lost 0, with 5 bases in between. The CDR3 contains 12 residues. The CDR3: CASSPGSYEQYF. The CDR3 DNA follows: TGTGCCAGTAGTCCGGGCTCCTACGAGCAGTACTTC.

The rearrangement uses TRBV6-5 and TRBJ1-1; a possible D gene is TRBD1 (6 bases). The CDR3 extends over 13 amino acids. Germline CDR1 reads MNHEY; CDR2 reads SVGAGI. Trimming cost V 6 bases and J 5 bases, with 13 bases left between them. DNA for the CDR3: TGTGCCAGCAGATACAGGGAAATTACTGAAGCTTTCTTT. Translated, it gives CASRYREITEAFF.

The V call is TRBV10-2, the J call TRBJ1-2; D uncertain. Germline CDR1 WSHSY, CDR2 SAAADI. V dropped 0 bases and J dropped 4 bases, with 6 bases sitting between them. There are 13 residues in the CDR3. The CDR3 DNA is TGCGCCAGCAGTGAGTCGTCGGGCTATGGCTACACCTTC. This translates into CASSESSGYGYTF.

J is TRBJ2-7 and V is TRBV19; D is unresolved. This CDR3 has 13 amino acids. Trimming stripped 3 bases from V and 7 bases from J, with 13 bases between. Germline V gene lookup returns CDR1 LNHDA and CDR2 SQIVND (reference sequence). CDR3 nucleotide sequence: TGTGCCAGTAGTATGATCTTTTTGGGGGAGCAGTACTTC. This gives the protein CASSMIFLGEQYF. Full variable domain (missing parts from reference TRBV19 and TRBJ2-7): DGGITQSPKYLFRKEGQNVTLSCEQNLNHDAMYWYRQDPGQGLRLIYYSQIVNDFQKGDIAEGYSVSREKKESFPLTVTSAQKNPTAFYLCASSMIFLGEQYFGPGTRLTVT.

The CDR3: CASSITYGELFF. CDR3 DNA: TGTGCCAGCAGCATAACCTACGGGGAGCTGTTTTTT. The rearrangement links TRBV5-6 to TRBJ2-2; D gene uncertain. The CDR3 runs to 12 residues. CDR1 is SGHDT and CDR2 is YYEEEE in the germline V gene. Trimming removed 4 bases from V and 7 bases from J, with 8 bases in between.

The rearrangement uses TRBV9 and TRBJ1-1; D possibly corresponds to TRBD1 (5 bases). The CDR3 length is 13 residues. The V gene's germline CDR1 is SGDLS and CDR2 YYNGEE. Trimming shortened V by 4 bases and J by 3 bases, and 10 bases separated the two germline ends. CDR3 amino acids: CASSLGEYTEAFF. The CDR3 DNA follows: TGTGCCAGCAGCTTAGGGGAGTACACTGAAGCTTTCTTT.

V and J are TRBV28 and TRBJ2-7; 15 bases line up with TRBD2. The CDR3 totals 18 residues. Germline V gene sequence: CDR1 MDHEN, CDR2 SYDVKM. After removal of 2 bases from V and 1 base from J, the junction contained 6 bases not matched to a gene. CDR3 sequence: CASSLTGLAGGPSYEQYF. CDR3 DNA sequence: TGTGCCAGCAGTTTAACCGGACTAGCGGGAGGGCCTTCCTACGAGCAGTACTTC.

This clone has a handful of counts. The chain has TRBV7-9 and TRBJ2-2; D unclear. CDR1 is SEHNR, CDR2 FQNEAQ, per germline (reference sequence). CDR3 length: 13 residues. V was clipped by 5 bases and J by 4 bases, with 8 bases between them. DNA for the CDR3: TGTGCCAGCAGCGCCCAGAGCACCGGGGAGCTGTTTTTT. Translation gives CASSAQSTGELFF. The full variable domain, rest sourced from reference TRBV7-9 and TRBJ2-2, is DTGVSQNPRHKITKRGQNVTFRCDPISEHNRLYWYRQTLGQGPEFLTYFQNEAQLEKSRLLSDRFSAERPKGSFSTLEIQRTEQGDSAMYLCASSAQSTGELFFGEGSRLTVL.